These 15 T cell receptor beta chains were sequenced from one sample in a study of blood T cells in healthy people across ages. A second PCR, run for roughly 7 to 11 cycles, used a sample-barcoded 5' primer plus a J-beta primer mix. TCRdb analysed the 5' RACE reads with MiXCR anew, one entry per CDR3 protein. The table lists about 930,000 distinct CDR3 sequences, 25% to 35% of them singletons. These records were also assigned to another study, of T cells of mothers and their children.

The sequencing sample was made of blood. The receptors were sampled from a woman aged 40 to 55 in good health.

The J gene is TRBJ1-2, the V gene TRBV28; 8 bases are shared with TRBD1. With 2 bases clipped from V and 10 bases from J, the junction kept 3 bases outside the gene matches. This CDR3 is built from 12 residues. Germline loops: CDR1 MDHEN, CDR2 SYDVKM. CDR3 loop: CASSLLQGAYTF. The CDR3 bases are TGTGCCAGCAGTTTACTCCAGGGGGCCTACACCTTC.

J is TRBJ2-1 and V is TRBV11-2; TRBD2 matches at 15 bases. Per the germline V gene, CDR1 is SGHAT and CDR2 is FQNNGV. Losses at the gene ends were 0 bases for V and 0 bases for J; bases not matched to a gene: 3. The CDR3 consists of 19 residues. The CDR3 reads CASSLEGTSGGSSYNEQFF. The CDR3 nucleotides read TGTGCCAGCAGCTTAGAGGGGACTAGCGGGGGGAGCTCCTACAATGAGCAGTTCTTC.

This clonotype was seen only once. This chain links TRBV20-1 with TRBJ1-5, with 8 bases aligning to TRBD1. Germline trimming cut 6 bases from V and 4 bases from J; bases unmatched to any gene: 11. The CDR3 covers 15 residues. Looked up from germline, CDR1 is DFQATT and CDR2 is SNEGSKA (reference sequence). This CDR3 reads CSARHQGAVNQPQHF. The CDR3 bases are TGCAGTGCCCGACACCAGGGGGCAGTAAATCAGCCCCAGCATTTT.

The sample holds a few counts of this clonotype. The J gene is TRBJ1-2, the V gene TRBV5-1; a possible D gene is TRBD1 (6 bases). The CDR3 has 16 residues. In germline, CDR1 is SGHRS, CDR2 YFSETQ. V lost 0 bases and J 8 bases, leaving 20 bases between the germline ends. CDR3 in DNA: TGCGCCAGCAGCTTGGGGGGGCAGGGGATCCCTGGCGGCTACACCTTC. Translation: CASSLGGQGIPGGYTF.

This clonotype has a handful of counts. V gene TRBV4-2 combines with J gene TRBJ1-3, with D unresolved. CDR3 length equals 16 residues. V was shortened by 2 bases and J by 2 bases, with 13 bases between the two germline ends. The germline V gene encodes CDR1 LGHNA and CDR2 YNFKEQ. The CDR3 sequence is CASSQYEPLAGNTIYF. As DNA, the CDR3 is TGTGCCAGCAGCCAATATGAGCCACTCGCTGGAAACACCATATATTTT.

This clonotype is a singleton in its sample. A much larger clone differs from this one at a single base, so this may be a read error. This sequence joins TRBV28 and TRBJ1-2; D gene ambiguous. V lost 3 bases and J lost 7, with 6 bases in between. Germline values: CDR1 MDHEN, CDR2 SYDVKM. This CDR3 comprises 11 residues. The CDR3 nucleotides read TGTGCCAGCAGTTTTTGGGGTGGCTACACCTTC. Translated: CASSFWGGYTF.

This clonotype showed up many times. The V gene is TRBV2, the J gene TRBJ2-1; D gene unclear. Trimming took 0 bases from V and 7 from J, leaving 7 bases between them. CDR1 and CDR2 from the germline V gene are SNHLY and FYNNEI. The CDR3 length is 13 residues. The CDR3 loop is CASSEAGVNEQFF. The CDR3 region has the DNA TGTGCCAGCAGTGAAGCTGGGGTGAATGAGCAGTTCTTC.

This chain links TRBV7-3 with TRBJ1-2; TRBD1 might be the D (5 bases). The CDR3 is 14 amino acids. Deletions cut 5 bases from V and 8 bases from J, with 18 bases between. Germline CDR1 SGHTA, CDR2 FQGTGA. CDR3 loop: CASSPQAGRGGYTF. CDR3 nucleotides: TGTGCCAGCAGCCCCCAAGCAGGAAGGGGCGGCTACACCTTC.

The sample holds a few counts of this clonotype. The junction differs from germline at one of its ends, possibly a read error. This sequence joins TRBV6-5 and TRBJ1-5; 7 bases match TRBD1. The CDR3 length is 13 residues. Germline CDR1 MNHEY, CDR2 SVGAGI. The CDR3 loop is CASSDRVGQPQHF. The CDR3 coding sequence is TGCGCCAGCTCCGACAGGGTCGGACAGCCCCAGCATTTT.

This clonotype was seen more than once but under ten times. The chain employs TRBV7-8 and TRBJ2-7; 10 positions agree with TRBD2. The V segment lost 2 bases and the J segment 2 bases; nucleotides outside the gene matches: 3. Germline lookup yields CDR1 SGHVS and CDR2 FQNEAQ. This CDR3 is built from 15 residues. CDR3 nucleotide sequence: TGTGCCAGCAGCTTAACTAGCGGGGTTGCCTACGAGCAGTACTTC. It yields the protein CASSLTSGVAYEQYF.

In its sample, this clonotype was seen many times. CDR3 in DNA: TGCAGCGTTGGAGGCAGGACCCAAGAGACCCAGTACTTC. As protein: CSVGGRTQETQYF. This sequence joins TRBV29-1 and TRBJ2-5; D ambiguous. The CDR3 is made up of 13 amino acids. Germline-derived CDR1 and CDR2 are SQVTM and ANQGSEA. V was trimmed by 4 bases and J by 1 base, leaving 10 bases between them.

This chain uses TRBV2 with TRBJ1-2; 7 positions agree with TRBD1. CDR1 is SNHLY and CDR2 is FYNNEI in the germline V gene. The CDR3 spans 14 residues. The J segment lost 8 bases and the V segment lost 3 bases, leaving 9 bases of the junction unmatched. CDR3 nucleotide sequence: TGTGCCAGCAGTGACACGGGCCAGGGGGAGGGCTACACCTTC. It is translated as CASSDTGQGEGYTF.

This clonotype has more than one count but fewer than ten. The rearrangement joins TRBV3-1 to TRBJ2-1; 16 positions agree with TRBD2. The CDR3 has 14 residues. Germline V gives CDR1 LGHDT, CDR2 YNNKEL (reference sequence). J gave up 15 bases and V 6 bases, and 8 bases lay outside the gene matches. The CDR3 sequence: CASSRGLAGGLGFF. In DNA form, the CDR3 reads TGTGCCAGCAGTCGGGGACTAGCGGGGGGGCTCGGGTTCTTC.

V usage is TRBV6-6 and J usage is TRBJ1-1; a weak D match, TRBD1 (5 bases). Trimming took 8 bases from V and 5 from J, leaving 15 bases between them. CDR1 and CDR2 from the germline V gene are MNHNY and SVGAGI (reference sequence). This CDR3 has 13 amino acids. CDR3: CASRIQRGTEAFF. As DNA, the CDR3 is TGTGCCAGCCGAATCCAAAGGGGTACTGAAGCTTTCTTT.

This clonotype was detected many times. The V gene is TRBV2, the J gene TRBJ2-1; D unresolved. CDR1 and CDR2 from the germline V gene are SNHLY and FYNNEI. The CDR3 has 14 residues. Trimming pared 6 bases from V and 8 bases from J, leaving 17 bases between. As DNA, the CDR3 is TGTGCCAGCAGGGTGTATGAAGTCTTTGATGAGCAGTTCTTC. This translates into CASRVYEVFDEQFF.